One sample yielded the 30 T cell receptor beta chains listed below, sequenced in a study of CD8+ T cells in alopecia areata. The treatment here: oral pan-JAK inhibitor, 5-10 mg twice daily. The authors extracted RNA and reverse transcribed it into cDNA as the sequencing template. Clones were sequenced by immunoSEQ multiplex PCR, and TCRdb holds only the in-frame ones, with some missing. The table lists roughly 200,000 clones, approximately 55% of them singletons, with roughly 10% in the top ten. This specimen consisted of CD8+ T cells sorted from blood, obtained at week 24, from a patient treated with tofacitinib. These TCRs come from a human donor with alopecia areata.

This clone was seen a handful of times. The chain combines TRBV7-2 with TRBJ2-1, with unresolved D. Trimming cost V 5 bases and J 0 bases, with 11 bases left between them. This CDR3 is 15 amino acids long. Germline loops: CDR1 SGHTA, CDR2 FQGNSA. This CDR3 reads CASSVVGSSYNEQFF. In DNA, the CDR3 is TGTGCCAGCAGCGTCGTGGGCAGCTCCTACAATGAGCAGTTCTTC. Variable domain in full (rest from reference TRBV7-2 and TRBJ2-1): GAGVSQSPSNKVTEKGKDVELRCDPISGHTALYWYRQSLGQGLEFLIYFQGNSAPDKSGLPSDRFSAERTGGSVSTLTIQRTQQEDSAVYLCASSVVGSSYNEQFFGPGTRLTVL.

The chain combines TRBV13 with TRBJ1-2; D is ambiguous. Trimming cost V 2 bases and J 0 bases, with 10 bases left between them. There are 15 residues in the CDR3. The germline CDR1 and CDR2 sequences are PRHDT and FYEKMQ (reference sequence). CDR3 nucleotide sequence: TGTGCCAGCAGCTTAATCGACGGCCCTAACTATGGCTACACCTTC. It codes for CASSLIDGPNYGYTF.

The gene calls are TRBV4-3 and TRBJ1-2; TRBD1 agrees at 7 bases. The V gene's germline CDR1 is LGHNA and CDR2 YSLEER. V dropped 1 base and J dropped 11; count of bases not matched to a gene: 7. CDR3 length equals 13 residues. The CDR3 spells CASSQGPGQFYTF. CDR3 bases: TGCGCCAGCAGCCAAGGCCCGGGACAGTTTTACACCTTC.

This clone was counted only a few times. The rearrangement uses TRBV10-2 and TRBJ2-3; 10 nucleotides align to TRBD2. Trimming at V came to 4 bases and at J to 4 bases, leaving 5 bases not matched to a gene. CDR1 and CDR2 (germline): WSHSY, SAAADI. The CDR3 consists of 15 residues. In DNA form, the CDR3 reads TGCGCCAGCAGTGCTAAGCGGGGGGGATCAGATACGCAGTATTTT. Protein sequence: CASSAKRGGSDTQYF.

This chain links TRBV10-3 with TRBJ2-7; TRBD2 matches at 8 bases. Germline CDR1 ENHRY, CDR2 SYGVKD. The CDR3 extends over 14 amino acids. Trimming removed 8 bases from V and 5 bases from J; junction bases left unmatched: 11. In nucleotides, the CDR3 is TGTGCCATCGCGGGGGGCCAGCCGGAGGACGAGCAGTACTTC. Translating gives CAIAGGQPEDEQYF.

This clone has more than one count but fewer than ten. The chain joins TRBV10-3 to TRBJ2-7; D is tentatively TRBD1 or TRBD2 (5 bases each). Looked up from germline, CDR1 is ENHRY and CDR2 is SYGVKD. Deletions cut 2 bases from V and 3 bases from J, with 23 bases between. The CDR3 is 18 amino acids. CDR3 protein: CAISEPPRDQRRHYEQYF. For the CDR3, the DNA is TGTGCCATCAGTGAGCCACCCCGGGACCAGAGAAGACACTACGAGCAGTACTTC.

The rearrangement uses TRBV29-1 and TRBJ2-3, with D maybe TRBD1 (5 bases). The ends were cut back, 7 bases at V and 2 bases at J, with 13 bases in the middle. This CDR3 has 13 residues. The germline CDR1 and CDR2 sequences are SQVTM and ANQGSEA. The CDR3 DNA sequence: TGCAGCGCCCCCTATGGGGCCACAGATACGCAGTATTTT. As protein: CSAPYGATDTQYF.

V gene TRBV30 combines with J gene TRBJ2-3, with D possibly matching TRBD2 (6 bases). Germline V gene lookup returns CDR1 GTSNPN and CDR2 SVGIG (reference sequence). V was cut by 3 bases and J by 4 bases, with 14 bases left in between. CDR3 length equals 14 residues. This CDR3 reads CAWREGREADTQYF. CDR3 nucleotide sequence: TGTGCCTGGAGAGAGGGCAGGGAGGCAGATACGCAGTATTTT. The full variable domain, completed using reference TRBV30 and TRBJ2-3, is SQTIHQWPATLVQPVGSPLSLECTVEGTSNPNLYWYRQAAGRGLQLLFYSVGIGQISSEVPQNLSASRPQDRQFILSSKKLLLSDSGFYLCAWREGREADTQYFGPGTRLTVL.

The rearrangement uses TRBV6-4 and TRBJ1-1, with TRBD1 matching over 7 bases. The CDR3 covers 15 residues. Germline trimming cut 0 bases from V and 0 bases from J; bases unmatched to any gene: 1. CDR1 is MRHNA and CDR2 is SNTAGT in the germline V gene. In DNA form, the CDR3 reads TGTGCCAGCAGTGACTCGACAGGGCTGAACACTGAAGCTTTCTTT. Protein: CASSDSTGLNTEAFF.

The J gene is TRBJ1-2, the V gene TRBV7-9, with D possibly matching TRBD1 (5 bases). This CDR3 has 16 residues. The germline CDR1 and CDR2 sequences are SEHNR and FQNEAQ (reference sequence). V lost 7 bases and J lost 8, with 26 bases in between. The DNA for the CDR3 is TGTGCCAGCACTCGGTTTGGGAGGGGCACCTTCTGGGGCTACACCTTC. Translating gives CASTRFGRGTFWGYTF.

CDR3 residues: CAYQLGLAGVNEQFF. In DNA form, the CDR3 reads TGTGCCTATCAACTTGGACTAGCGGGGGTAAATGAGCAGTTCTTC. V is TRBV30 and J is TRBJ2-1; 13 positions match TRBD2. CDR1 is GTSNPN, CDR2 SVGIG, per germline (reference sequence). The CDR3 loop spans 15 amino acids. V was clipped by 7 bases and J by 7 bases; unmatched bases: 10.

In this sample, this clone turned up a few times. The chain recombines TRBV10-3 with TRBJ1-6; possible D gene TRBD1, 6 bases. The V end was cut by 7 bases, the J end by 4 bases, with 11 bases between. Germline CDR1 reads ENHRY; CDR2 reads SYGVKD. There are 14 residues in the CDR3. CDR3: CAIKSDRYNSPLHF. CDR3 bases: TGTGCCATCAAGTCGGACAGATATAATTCACCCCTCCACTTT.

This sequence joins TRBV19 and TRBJ2-5; D possibly matches TRBD1 or TRBD2 (7 bases each). CDR3 length: 15 residues. Trimming removed 3 bases at V and 5 bases at J, with 16 bases between. The germline gives CDR1 LNHDA, CDR2 SQIVND (reference sequence). In DNA form, the CDR3 reads TGTGCCAGTAGTATGGCCAGGGGGGGTGAGGAGACCCAGTACTTC. Translation: CASSMARGGEETQYF.

The chain links TRBV27 to TRBJ2-2, with D possibly called TRBD1 or TRBD2 (5 bases each). CDR1 and CDR2 (germline): MNHEY, SMNVEV (reference sequence). The CDR3 totals 15 residues. V lost 3 bases and J lost 4, with 12 bases in between. The CDR3, as DNA: TGTGCCAGCAGTTTTAGGGACGGTCTCACCGGGGAGCTGTTTTTT. This sequence encodes CASSFRDGLTGELFF.

The genes are TRBV28 and TRBJ2-7; D not certain. The V gene's germline CDR1 is MDHEN and CDR2 SYDVKM. With 6 bases removed from V and 6 bases from J, the gap between germline ends came to 15 bases. The CDR3 is 13 residues long. CDR3 in amino acids: CASSPTGRSEQYF. The CDR3 DNA follows: TGTGCCAGCAGCCCGACTGGCAGGTCCGAGCAGTACTTC.

DNA of the CDR3: TGCGCCAGCAGCCAAGATTACACGGACAATTCCTATGGCTACACCTTC. Its protein product is CASSQDYTDNSYGYTF. The gene calls are TRBV4-3 and TRBJ1-2, with D possibly TRBD1 on 5 matching bases. The CDR3 has 16 amino acids. Germline loops: CDR1 LGHNA, CDR2 YSLEER. V was trimmed by 0 bases and J by 4 bases, leaving 15 bases between them.

This clone was detected only a few times. The J gene is TRBJ2-1, the V gene TRBV29-1; D might be TRBD1 or TRBD2, each matching 5 bases. Germline CDR1 SQVTM, CDR2 ANQGSEA. Trimming cost V 6 bases and J 5 bases, with 14 bases left between them. This CDR3 contains 13 residues. The CDR3, as DNA: TGCAGCGTCGCAAGAGGGACCAACAATGAGCAGTTCTTC. Encoded protein: CSVARGTNNEQFF.

This clone was seen only a few times. J is TRBJ2-7 and V is TRBV9; perhaps TRBD1 as D (6 bases). CDR3 length: 14 amino acids. Germline V gene sequence: CDR1 SGDLS, CDR2 YYNGEE. V shed 6 bases and J shed 7 bases, with 20 bases lying between them. The CDR3 is CASNVYRARREQYF. The CDR3 coding sequence is TGTGCCAGCAACGTTTACAGGGCTCGACGGGAGCAGTACTTC.

This rearrangement joins TRBV30 to TRBJ2-3; D may match TRBD1 or TRBD2 (5 bases each). This CDR3 region has 11 residues. Trimming stripped 5 bases from V and 10 bases from J, with 13 bases between. From germline, CDR1 is GTSNPN and CDR2 SVGIG (reference sequence). CDR3 region: CAWGGSEAQYF. CDR3 nucleotides: TGTGCCTGGGGGGGTTCGGAGGCGCAGTATTTT. The full variable domain, rest sourced from reference TRBV30 and TRBJ2-3, is SQTIHQWPATLVQPVGSPLSLECTVEGTSNPNLYWYRQAAGRGLQLLFYSVGIGQISSEVPQNLSASRPQDRQFILSSKKLLLSDSGFYLCAWGGSEAQYFGPGTRLTVL.

Worth noting for this clone: Other DNA sequences in the sample encode the same CDR3. The rearrangement joins TRBV6-5 to TRBJ1-1, with D tentatively TRBD1 (6 bases). CDR3 length: 14 amino acids. V lost 4 bases, J lost 5 bases, and 14 bases lay in between. CDR1 is MNHEY and CDR2 is SVGAGI in the germline V gene. The CDR3 loop is CASSFREGDTEAFF. The CDR3 bases are TGTGCCAGCAGTTTCCGGGAGGGGGATACTGAAGCTTTCTTT.

The rearrangement links TRBV29-1 to TRBJ1-1; D is perhaps TRBD1 (6 bases). The germline V and J ends were trimmed by 6 bases and 2 bases, with 13 bases remaining between them. The germline CDR1 and CDR2 sequences are SQVTM and ANQGSEA. This CDR3 is built from 13 residues. The DNA of the CDR3 is TGCAGCGTGCCTCCGGGGGGCAACACTGAAGCTTTCTTT. Amino acids: CSVPPGGNTEAFF.

This clone came up once. V is TRBV14 and J is TRBJ1-2; a possible D gene is TRBD1 (5 bases). In germline, CDR1 is SGHDN, CDR2 FVKESK. V lost 5 bases and J 3 bases, leaving 16 bases between the germline ends. The CDR3 totals 15 residues. This chain's CDR3 is CASSDRTGPYYGYTF. For the CDR3, the DNA is TGTGCCAGCAGCGATCGTACGGGGCCTTACTATGGCTACACCTTC. Drawing the rest from reference TRBV14 and TRBJ1-2, the complete variable domain is EAGVTQFPSHSVIEKGQTVTLRCDPISGHDNLYWYRRVMGKEIKFLLHFVKESKQDESGMPNNRFLAERTGGTYSTLKVQPAELEDSGVYFCASSDRTGPYYGYTFGSGTRLTVV.

A few counts support this clone. J is TRBJ1-1 and V is TRBV7-3; 8 bases line up with TRBD1. Germline V lookup: CDR1 SGHTA, CDR2 FQGTGA. This CDR3 contains 16 residues. V was clipped by 4 bases and J by 4 bases; unmatched bases: 11. Here the CDR3 DNA reads TGTGCCAGCAGCTCGGGACAGGCCCTTGGGGGCACTGAAGCTTTCTTT. Residues: CASSSGQALGGTEAFF.

This clone was picked up a small number of times. The chain uses TRBV4-3 and TRBJ1-5; possible D gene TRBD1, 5 bases. Deletions cut 0 bases from V and 6 bases from J, with 15 bases between. This CDR3 comprises 16 residues. CDR1 is LGHNA, CDR2 YSLEER, per germline. The DNA of the CDR3 is TGCGCCAGCAGCCAAGACGGGGGAGGTCGCAGTCAGCCCCAGCATTTT. Amino acid sequence: CASSQDGGGRSQPQHF.

This clone was detected only once. The chain joins TRBV19 to TRBJ1-1, with D perhaps TRBD1 (5 bases). V shed 3 bases and J shed 6 bases, with 17 bases lying between them. This CDR3 is 15 amino acids long. CDR1 LNHDA and CDR2 SQIVND come from the germline V gene (reference sequence). In DNA form, the CDR3 reads TGTGCCAGTAGTATTGGGACCGCTGTTCTGTCTGAAGCTTTCTTT. It specifies CASSIGTAVLSEAFF.

This rearrangement joins TRBV27 to TRBJ2-2; 8 positions agree with TRBD2. The CDR3 totals 15 residues. Trimming at V came to 6 bases and at J to 4 bases, leaving 7 bases not matched to a gene. Germline CDR1 is MNHEY and CDR2 is SMNVEV (reference sequence). The CDR3 loop reads CASSRPAGGTGELFF. The CDR3 nucleotides are TGTGCCAGCAGCCGTCCCGCGGGAGGCACCGGGGAGCTGTTTTTT.

The V and J genes are TRBV4-3 and TRBJ1-5, with D possibly TRBD1 on 6 matching bases. The CDR3 spans 15 residues. The germline V gene has CDR1 LGHNA and CDR2 YSLEER. V lost 0 bases to trimming and J lost 7 bases, with 13 bases between them. CDR3 sequence: CASSQDRGARQPQHF. The CDR3 DNA is TGCGCCAGCAGCCAAGATCGGGGGGCTAGGCAGCCCCAGCATTTT.

This chain uses TRBV13 with TRBJ1-2; D is undetermined. Germline V gene lookup returns CDR1 PRHDT and CDR2 FYEKMQ (reference sequence). Deletions cut 0 bases from V and 6 bases from J, with 17 bases between. This CDR3 has 16 amino acids. Here the CDR3 reads CASSLGRLAGVDGYTF. The CDR3 DNA sequence: TGTGCCAGCAGCTTAGGCCGCCTGGCCGGCGTGGATGGCTACACCTTC.

Details on this clone: In the same sample, other DNA sequences code for this CDR3. V is TRBV5-6 and J is TRBJ2-3, with D unresolved. CDR1 is SGHDT, CDR2 YYEEEE, per germline. The CDR3 is 12 amino acids. Between the trimmed V and J ends, which lost 5 bases and 2 bases, there was a span of 6 bases. The CDR3 protein is CASSSTTDTQYF. CDR3 nucleotide sequence: TGTGCCAGCAGTTCAACCACAGATACGCAGTATTTT.

With regard to this clone: The sample contains more than one DNA sequence encoding this CDR3. The chain links TRBV9 to TRBJ2-7; D is uncertain. V was trimmed by 0 bases and J by 1 base, leaving 5 bases between them. There are 13 residues in the CDR3. Germline CDR1 SGDLS, CDR2 YYNGEE. The CDR3 sequence: CASSVGGSYEQYF. CDR3 coding DNA: TGTGCCAGCAGCGTAGGTGGGTCCTACGAGCAGTACTTC.